Below are 8 T cell receptor beta chains sequenced from a single sample in a study of blood T cell repertoires in COVID-19. Using immunoSEQ multiplex PCR, the repertoire was profiled, and TCRdb retains in-frame clones only, with some absent. This sample has some 200,000 clones, with 80% to 90% found just once. The specimen sequenced was peripheral blood. Receptors originate from a woman aged 40 to 55 who had recovered from COVID-19.

This chain links TRBV18 with TRBJ1-3, with D unclear. Trimming pared 4 bases from V and 2 bases from J, leaving 18 bases between. The germline V gene has CDR1 KGHSH and CDR2 LQKENI. This CDR3 region has 17 residues. In DNA form, the CDR3 reads TGTGCCAGCTCACACGAGCAGGCCCTAAACACTGGAAACACCATATATTTT. It encodes CASSHEQALNTGNTIYF.

The V gene is TRBV10-3, the J gene TRBJ1-2; no definite D call. The CDR3 runs 13 residues. Per germline, CDR1 ENHRY and CDR2 SYGVKD. Trimming stripped 1 base from V and 9 bases from J, with 12 bases between. The CDR3 sequence: CAISEYGGRSYTF. The CDR3 coding sequence is TGTGCCATCAGTGAGTATGGCGGGAGAAGCTACACCTTC.

The genes are TRBV21-1 and TRBJ2-7; TRBD1 is the table's D call, not checked against the DNA. TRBV21-1 is classified as a pseudogene. The CDR3 is 15 amino acids. CDR3 sequence: CASSKMRGQGGEQYF. The CDR3 DNA sequence: TGTGCCAGCAGCAAAATGAGGGGACAGGGAGGCGAGCAGTACTTC.

A word on this clone: Other DNA sequences within the sample encode an identical CDR3. The V gene is TRBV5-1, the J gene TRBJ2-5; no clear D gene. Germline values: CDR1 SGHRS, CDR2 YFSETQ. CDR3 length: 12 residues. V was trimmed by 0 bases and J by 5 bases, leaving 5 bases between them. The CDR3 nucleotides read TGCGCCAGCAGCTTGGCGGAGGAGACCCAGTACTTC. It yields the protein CASSLAEETQYF.

Written as DNA, the CDR3 is TGTGCCAGCAGCCAAGATGTAGGGAGCTCCTACAATGAGCAGTTCTTC. It translates to CASSQDVGSSYNEQFF. The genes are TRBV14 and TRBJ2-1, with D possibly TRBD2 on 5 matching bases. The CDR3 is 16 amino acids. V gave up 0 bases and J gave up 0 bases, with 9 bases separating them. The germline V gene encodes CDR1 SGHDN and CDR2 FVKESK.

The gene calls are TRBV5-6 and TRBJ1-6; D uncertain. Trimming left V 1 base short and J 10 bases short, with 12 bases between. Looked up from germline, CDR1 is SGHDT and CDR2 is YYEEEE. This CDR3 spans 14 amino acids. The CDR3: CASSLTDGNSPLHF. The CDR3 DNA follows: TGTGCCAGCAGCTTGACAGACGGGAACTCACCCCTCCACTTT.

This chain connects TRBV2 to TRBJ1-4; TRBD1 agrees at 9 bases. Germline V lookup: CDR1 SNHLY, CDR2 FYNNEI. V was clipped by 6 bases and J by 8 bases; unmatched bases: 7. The CDR3 consists of 14 residues. CDR3 loop: CASRPGTGYEKLFF. The CDR3 DNA follows: TGTGCCAGCAGACCCGGGACAGGGTACGAAAAACTGTTTTTT.

The chain combines TRBV18 with TRBJ1-2; D gene uncertain. Between the trimmed V and J ends, which lost 2 bases and 0 bases, there was a span of 10 bases. CDR1 is KGHSH, CDR2 LQKENI, per germline. This CDR3 has 15 residues. CDR3 residues: CASSPSAEANYGYTF. The CDR3, as DNA: TGTGCCAGCTCACCATCGGCGGAAGCTAACTATGGCTACACCTTC.